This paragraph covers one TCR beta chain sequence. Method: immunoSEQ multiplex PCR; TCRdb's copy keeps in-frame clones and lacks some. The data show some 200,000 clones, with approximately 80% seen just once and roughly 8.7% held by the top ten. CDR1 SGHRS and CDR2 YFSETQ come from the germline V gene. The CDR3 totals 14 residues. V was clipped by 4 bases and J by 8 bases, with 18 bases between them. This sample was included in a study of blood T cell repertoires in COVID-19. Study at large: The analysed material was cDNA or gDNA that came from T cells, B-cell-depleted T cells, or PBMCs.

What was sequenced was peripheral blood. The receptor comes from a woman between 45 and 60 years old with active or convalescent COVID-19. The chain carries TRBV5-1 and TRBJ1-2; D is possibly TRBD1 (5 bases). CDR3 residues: CASSAQGGVEGYTF. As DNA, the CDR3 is TGCGCCAGCAGCGCCCAGGGAGGGGTGGAAGGCTACACCTTC.